This T cell receptor (beta chain) comes out of a study of blood T cell repertoires in COVID-19. At the level of the study: From the United States, Italy and Spain came samples of acute and convalescent COVID-19. The cDNA or gDNA used as material had been derived from T cells, B-cell-depleted T cells, or PBMCs.

The CDR3 totals 14 residues. V shed 3 bases, J shed 7 bases, and the junction held 5 bases outside the gene matches. Germline V CDR1 and CDR2: WSHSY, SAAADI. In the study's own analysis: Scientists estimated how many nucleated cells there were by amplifying reference gene primers. Clones were read by immunoSEQ multiplex PCR, and TCRdb kept only the in-frame ones, dropping some. For V, J and clone size, that table is used; D and trimming come from the DNA. Of about 320,000 clones listed, 80% to 90% are singletons. Self-reported history from a screening survey and questionnaire set each donor's cohort. Sequencing was done on a sample of PBMCs or T cells enriched from blood (not recorded which). The rearrangement uses TRBV10-2 and TRBJ2-1; 8 bases agree with TRBD1. The clonotype comes from a man aged 30 to 39 who had recovered from COVID-19. The CDR3 spells CASSEWTGLNEQFF. The DNA for the CDR3 is TGCGCCAGCAGTGAATGGACAGGGTTAAATGAGCAGTTCTTC.